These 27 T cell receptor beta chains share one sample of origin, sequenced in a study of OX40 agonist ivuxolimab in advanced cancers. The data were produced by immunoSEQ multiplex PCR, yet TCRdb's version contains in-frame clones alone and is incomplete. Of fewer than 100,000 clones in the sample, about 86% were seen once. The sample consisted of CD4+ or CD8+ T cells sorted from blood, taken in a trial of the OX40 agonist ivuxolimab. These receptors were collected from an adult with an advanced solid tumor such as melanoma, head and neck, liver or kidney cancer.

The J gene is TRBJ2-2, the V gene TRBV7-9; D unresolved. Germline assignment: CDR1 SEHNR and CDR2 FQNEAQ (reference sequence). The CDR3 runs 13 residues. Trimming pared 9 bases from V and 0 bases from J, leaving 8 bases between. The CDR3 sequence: CASQESNTGELFF. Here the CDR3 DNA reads TGTGCCAGTCAGGAATCGAACACCGGGGAGCTGTTTTTT. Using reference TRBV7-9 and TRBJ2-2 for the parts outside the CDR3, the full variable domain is DTGVSQNPRHKITKRGQNVTFRCDPISEHNRLYWYRQTLGQGPEFLTYFQNEAQLEKSRLLSDRFSAERPKGSFSTLEIQRTEQGDSAMYLCASQESNTGELFFGEGSRLTVL.

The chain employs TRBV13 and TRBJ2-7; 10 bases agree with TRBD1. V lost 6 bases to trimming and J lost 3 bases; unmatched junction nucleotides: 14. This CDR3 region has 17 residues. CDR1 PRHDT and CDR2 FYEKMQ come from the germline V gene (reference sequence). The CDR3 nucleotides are TGTGCCAGCAGACAAGACTCTCGGACAGGGGGTCACTACGAGCAGTACTTC. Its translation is CASRQDSRTGGHYEQYF.

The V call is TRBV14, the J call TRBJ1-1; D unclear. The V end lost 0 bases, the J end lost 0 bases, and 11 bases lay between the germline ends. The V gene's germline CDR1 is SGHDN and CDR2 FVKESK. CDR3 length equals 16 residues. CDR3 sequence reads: CASSQDKGTLNTEAFF. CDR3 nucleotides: TGTGCCAGCAGCCAAGATAAGGGAACTCTGAACACTGAAGCTTTCTTT.

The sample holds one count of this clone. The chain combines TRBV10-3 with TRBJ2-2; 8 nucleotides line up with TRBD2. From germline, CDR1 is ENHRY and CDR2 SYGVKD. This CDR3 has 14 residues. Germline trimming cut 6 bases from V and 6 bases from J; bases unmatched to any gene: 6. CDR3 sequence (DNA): TGTGCCATCAGCACGGGGGGGCCAGCCGGGGAGCTGTTTTTT. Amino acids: CAISTGGPAGELFF.

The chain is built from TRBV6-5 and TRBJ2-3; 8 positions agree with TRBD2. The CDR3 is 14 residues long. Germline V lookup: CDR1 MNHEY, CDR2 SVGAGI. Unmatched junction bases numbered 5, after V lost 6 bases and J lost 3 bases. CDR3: CASSRGGLTDTQYF. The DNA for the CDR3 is TGTGCCAGCAGCCGGGGGGGGCTTACAGATACGCAGTATTTT.

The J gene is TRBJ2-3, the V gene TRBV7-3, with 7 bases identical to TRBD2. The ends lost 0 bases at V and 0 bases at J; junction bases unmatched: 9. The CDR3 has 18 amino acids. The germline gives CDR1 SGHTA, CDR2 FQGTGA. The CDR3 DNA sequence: TGTGCCAGCAGCTTAACCGCAGGTGGCGGGGGTAGCACAGATACGCAGTATTTT. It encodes CASSLTAGGGGSTDTQYF.

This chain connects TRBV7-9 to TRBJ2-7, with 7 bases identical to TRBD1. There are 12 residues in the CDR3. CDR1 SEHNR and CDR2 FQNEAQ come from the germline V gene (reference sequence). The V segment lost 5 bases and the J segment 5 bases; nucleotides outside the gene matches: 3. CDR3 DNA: TGTGCCAGCAGCAAACAGGGGAACGAGCAGTACTTC. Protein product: CASSKQGNEQYF.

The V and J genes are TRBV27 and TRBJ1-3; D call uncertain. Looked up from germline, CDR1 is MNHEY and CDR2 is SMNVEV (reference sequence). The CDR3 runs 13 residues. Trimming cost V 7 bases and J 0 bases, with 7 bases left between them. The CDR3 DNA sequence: TGTGCCAGCAAATTCTCCTCTGGAAACACCATATATTTT. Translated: CASKFSSGNTIYF.

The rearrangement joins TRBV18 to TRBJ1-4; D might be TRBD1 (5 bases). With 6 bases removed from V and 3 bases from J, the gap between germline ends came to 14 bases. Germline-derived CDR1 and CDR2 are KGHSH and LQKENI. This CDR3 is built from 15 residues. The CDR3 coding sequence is TGTGCCAGCTCGCCTCAGGGCCCGCCTAATGAAAAACTGTTTTTT. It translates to CASSPQGPPNEKLFF.

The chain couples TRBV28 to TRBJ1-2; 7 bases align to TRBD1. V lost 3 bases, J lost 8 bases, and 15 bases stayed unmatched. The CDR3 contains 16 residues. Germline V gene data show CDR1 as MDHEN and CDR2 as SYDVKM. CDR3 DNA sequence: TGTGCCAGCAGTTTCAGGGGACAGATGCGCCCGCGGGGCTACACCTTC. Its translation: CASSFRGQMRPRGYTF.

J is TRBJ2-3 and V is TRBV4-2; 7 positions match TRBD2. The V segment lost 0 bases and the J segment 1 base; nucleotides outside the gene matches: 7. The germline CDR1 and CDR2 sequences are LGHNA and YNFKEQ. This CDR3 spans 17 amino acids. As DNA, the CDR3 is TGTGCCAGCAGCCAAGAGGAGGGAGGGCTGGGCACAGATACGCAGTATTTT. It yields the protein CASSQEEGGLGTDTQYF.

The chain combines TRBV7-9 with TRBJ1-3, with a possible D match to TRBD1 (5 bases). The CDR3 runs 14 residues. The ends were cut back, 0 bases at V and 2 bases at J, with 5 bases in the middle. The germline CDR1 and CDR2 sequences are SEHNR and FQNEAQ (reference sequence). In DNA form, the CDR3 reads TGTGCCAGCAGCTTAGCAGGGGCTGGAAACACCATATATTTT. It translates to CASSLAGAGNTIYF.

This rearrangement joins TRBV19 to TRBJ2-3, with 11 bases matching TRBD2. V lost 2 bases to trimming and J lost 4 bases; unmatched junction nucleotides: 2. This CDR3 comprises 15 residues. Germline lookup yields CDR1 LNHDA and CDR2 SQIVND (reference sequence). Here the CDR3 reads CASSILAGGSDTQYF. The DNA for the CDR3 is TGTGCCAGTAGTATACTAGCGGGGGGCTCAGATACGCAGTATTTT.

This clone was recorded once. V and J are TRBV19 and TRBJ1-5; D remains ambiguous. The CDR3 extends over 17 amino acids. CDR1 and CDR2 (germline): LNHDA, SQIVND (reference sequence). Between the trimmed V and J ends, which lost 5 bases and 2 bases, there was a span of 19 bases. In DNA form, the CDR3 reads TGTGCCAGTAGTCTTGGGTCCCTTCGGGCGGGCAATCAGCCCCAGCATTTT. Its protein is CASSLGSLRAGNQPQHF.

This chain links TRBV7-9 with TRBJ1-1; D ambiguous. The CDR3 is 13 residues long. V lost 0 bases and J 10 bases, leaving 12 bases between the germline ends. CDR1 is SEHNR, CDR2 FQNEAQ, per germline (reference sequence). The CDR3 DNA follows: TGTGCCAGCAGCTTAGCGCTGGAGGACTTAGCTTTCTTT. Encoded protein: CASSLALEDLAFF.

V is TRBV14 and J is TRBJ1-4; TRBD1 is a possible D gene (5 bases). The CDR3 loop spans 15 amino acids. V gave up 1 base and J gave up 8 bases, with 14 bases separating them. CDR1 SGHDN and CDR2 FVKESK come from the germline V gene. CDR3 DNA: TGTGCCAGCAGCCAAGTTCCGGGACGGAGCGAAAAACTGTTTTTT. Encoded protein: CASSQVPGRSEKLFF.

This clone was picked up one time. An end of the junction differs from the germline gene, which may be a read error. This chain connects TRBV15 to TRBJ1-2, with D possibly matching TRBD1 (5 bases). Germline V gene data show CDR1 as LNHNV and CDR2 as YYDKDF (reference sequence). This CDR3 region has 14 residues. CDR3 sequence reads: CATSSRGGRYGYAF. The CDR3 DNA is TGTGCCACCAGCAGTAGGGGCGGAAGATATGGCTACGCCTTC.

Here the CDR3 DNA reads TGTGCCAGCACCCGGACAGGGCGGTACGAGCAGTACTTC. As protein: CASTRTGRYEQYF. The chain recombines TRBV6-5 with TRBJ2-7; 8 nucleotides align to TRBD1. The CDR3 has 13 residues. Germline CDR1 and CDR2: MNHEY and SVGAGI. V trimming: 7 bases; J trimming: 4 bases; junction bases outside the gene matches: 6.

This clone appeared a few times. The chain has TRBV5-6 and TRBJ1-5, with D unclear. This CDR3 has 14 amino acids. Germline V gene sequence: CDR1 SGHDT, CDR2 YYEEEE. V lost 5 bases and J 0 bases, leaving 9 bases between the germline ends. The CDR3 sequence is CASSSRVSNQPQHF. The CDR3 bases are TGTGCCAGCAGTTCCAGAGTTAGCAATCAGCCCCAGCATTTT.

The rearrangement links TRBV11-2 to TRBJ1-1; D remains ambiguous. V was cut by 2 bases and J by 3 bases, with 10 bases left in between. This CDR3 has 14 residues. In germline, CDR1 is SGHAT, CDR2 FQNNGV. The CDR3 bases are TGTGCCAGCAGCTTAAGGGCCGGGGACACTGAAGCTTTCTTT. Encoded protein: CASSLRAGDTEAFF.

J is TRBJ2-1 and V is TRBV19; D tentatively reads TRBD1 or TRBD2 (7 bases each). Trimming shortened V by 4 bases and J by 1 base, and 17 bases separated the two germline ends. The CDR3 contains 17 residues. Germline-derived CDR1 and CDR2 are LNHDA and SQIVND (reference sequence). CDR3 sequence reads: CASSTRTRGLSYNEQFF. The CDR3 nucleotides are TGTGCCAGTAGTACAAGGACTAGGGGGCTATCCTACAATGAGCAGTTCTTC.

The CDR3 reads CASSPEPYEQYF. In DNA form, the CDR3 reads TGCGCCAGCAGCCCCGAGCCCTACGAGCAGTACTTC. The chain combines TRBV5-1 with TRBJ2-7; D is unclear. There are 12 residues in the CDR3. V lost 4 bases, J lost 2 bases, and 7 bases lay in between. Germline CDR1 reads SGHRS; CDR2 reads YFSETQ.

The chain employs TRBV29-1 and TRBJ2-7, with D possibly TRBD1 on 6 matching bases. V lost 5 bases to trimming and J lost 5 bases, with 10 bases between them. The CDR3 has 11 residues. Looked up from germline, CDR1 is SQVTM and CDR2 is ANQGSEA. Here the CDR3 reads CSVTQGNEQYF. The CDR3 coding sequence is TGCAGCGTTACACAGGGAAACGAGCAGTACTTC.

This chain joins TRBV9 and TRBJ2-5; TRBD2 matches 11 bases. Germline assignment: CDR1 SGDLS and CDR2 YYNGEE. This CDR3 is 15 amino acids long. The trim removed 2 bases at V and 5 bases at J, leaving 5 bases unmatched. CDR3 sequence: CASSVSGRAGETQYF. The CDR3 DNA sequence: TGTGCCAGCAGCGTTAGCGGGAGGGCGGGGGAGACCCAGTACTTC.

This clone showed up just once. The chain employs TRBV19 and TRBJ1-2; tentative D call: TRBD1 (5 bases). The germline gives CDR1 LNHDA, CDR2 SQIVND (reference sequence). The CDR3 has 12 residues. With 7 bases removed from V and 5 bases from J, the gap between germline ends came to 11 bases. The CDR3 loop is CASKGDPYGYTF. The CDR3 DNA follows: TGTGCCAGTAAAGGGGACCCTTATGGCTACACCTTC.

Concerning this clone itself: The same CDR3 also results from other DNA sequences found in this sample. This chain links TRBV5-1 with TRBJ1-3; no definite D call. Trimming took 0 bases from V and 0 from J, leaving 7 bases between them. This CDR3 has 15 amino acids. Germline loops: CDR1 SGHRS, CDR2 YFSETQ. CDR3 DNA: TGCGCCAGCAGCTTGGAGTCCTTCTCTGGAAACACCATATATTTT. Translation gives CASSLESFSGNTIYF.

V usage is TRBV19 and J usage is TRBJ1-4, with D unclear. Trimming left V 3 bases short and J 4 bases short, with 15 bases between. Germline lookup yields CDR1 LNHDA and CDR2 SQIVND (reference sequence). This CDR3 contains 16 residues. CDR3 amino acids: CASSITQARSNEKLFF. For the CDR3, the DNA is TGTGCCAGTAGTATCACCCAGGCCCGAAGTAATGAAAAACTGTTTTTT.